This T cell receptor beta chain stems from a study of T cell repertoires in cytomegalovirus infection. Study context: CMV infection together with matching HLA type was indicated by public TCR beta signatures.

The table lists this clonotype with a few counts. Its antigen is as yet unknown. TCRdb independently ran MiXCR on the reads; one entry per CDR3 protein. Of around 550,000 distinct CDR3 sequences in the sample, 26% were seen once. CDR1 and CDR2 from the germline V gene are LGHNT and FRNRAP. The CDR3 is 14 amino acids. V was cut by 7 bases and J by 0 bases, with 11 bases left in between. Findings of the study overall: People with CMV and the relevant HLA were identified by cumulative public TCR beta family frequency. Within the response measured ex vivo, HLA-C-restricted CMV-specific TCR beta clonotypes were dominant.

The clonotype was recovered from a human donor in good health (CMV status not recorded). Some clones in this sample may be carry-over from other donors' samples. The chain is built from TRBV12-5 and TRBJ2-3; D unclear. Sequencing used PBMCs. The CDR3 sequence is CASASLASTDTQYF. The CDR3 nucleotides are TGTGCTAGTGCCTCGCTGGCTAGCACAGATACGCAGTATTTT.